Sequencing of this T cell receptor (beta chain) was carried out in a study of blood T cell repertoires in COVID-19. Study background: Italy, Spain and the United States were the sources of the convalescent and acute COVID-19 samples.

The CDR3 is made up of 14 amino acids. The V gene's germline CDR1 is SQVTM and CDR2 ANQGSEA. Trimming shortened V by 6 bases and J by 4 bases, and 18 bases separated the two germline ends. Only in-frame clones appear in the TCRdb table, and some are missing; sequencing was by immunoSEQ multiplex PCR. Of 100,000 to 150,000 clones listed, 79% are singletons. The specimen sequenced was peripheral blood. This sequence joins TRBV29-1 and TRBJ2-5; D is unclear. This clonotype was obtained from a middle-aged man with active or convalescent COVID-19. CDR3 residues: CSVDDISYGETQYF. In DNA form, the CDR3 reads TGCAGCGTCGACGACATATCTTATGGAGAGACCCAGTACTTC.